This note documents a single T cell receptor beta chain sequence. What it binds is not known. These data originate in a study of response to subunit inactivated influenza vaccine. Points from the study as a whole: Each seasonal influenza vaccination recruits few new T cells, the authors suggested.

TCRdb passed the RT-PCR reads through MiXCR, listing each CDR3 protein once. The table has roughly 790,000 distinct CDR3 sequences, 21% seen once; the top ten hold more than 8.5%. Trimming took 2 bases from V and 4 from J, leaving 10 bases between them. The CDR3 is 14 residues long. Germline loops: CDR1 SGHTA, CDR2 FQGNSA. This TCR derives from a man aged 50-59 years who received an inactivated influenza vaccine. The rearrangement uses TRBV7-2 and TRBJ2-3, with TRBD2 as a possible D gene (5 bases). The sequences come from PBMCs from blood, collected 4 to 6 days after vaccination. This CDR3 reads CASSLTTDSDTQYF. In DNA form, the CDR3 reads TGTGCCAGCAGCTTAACGACGGACTCAGATACGCAGTATTTT.